This T cell receptor (beta chain) appears in the sequencing data of a study of beta chain features in type 1 diabetes. The table lists this clone with a few counts. Reverse transcription of all isolated RNA meant that expressed TCRB transcripts were sequenced. TCRdb's table, derived via immunoSEQ multiplex PCR, lists solely in-frame clones and lacks some. The sample includes roughly 500,000 clones, about 32% of them seen just once. Per the germline V gene, CDR1 is SEHNR and CDR2 is FQNEAQ (reference sequence). The V gene lost 5 bases and the J gene lost 6 bases, with 8 bases spanning the gap. CDR3 length equals 11 residues.

The sequencing sample was made of naive CD4+ T cells from blood. The receptor was derived from a man between 18 and 35 years old in good health. The V gene is TRBV7-9, the J gene TRBJ2-7; D unclear. The CDR3 loop reads CASSEFSEQYF. In nucleotides, the CDR3 is TGTGCCAGCAGCGAGTTTTCCGAGCAGTACTTC. Filled out from reference TRBV7-9 and TRBJ2-7, the complete variable domain reads DTGVSQNPRHKITKRGQNVTFRCDPISEHNRLYWYRQTLGQGPEFLTYFQNEAQLEKSRLLSDRFSAERPKGSFSTLEIQRTEQGDSAMYLCASSEFSEQYFGPGTRLTVT.